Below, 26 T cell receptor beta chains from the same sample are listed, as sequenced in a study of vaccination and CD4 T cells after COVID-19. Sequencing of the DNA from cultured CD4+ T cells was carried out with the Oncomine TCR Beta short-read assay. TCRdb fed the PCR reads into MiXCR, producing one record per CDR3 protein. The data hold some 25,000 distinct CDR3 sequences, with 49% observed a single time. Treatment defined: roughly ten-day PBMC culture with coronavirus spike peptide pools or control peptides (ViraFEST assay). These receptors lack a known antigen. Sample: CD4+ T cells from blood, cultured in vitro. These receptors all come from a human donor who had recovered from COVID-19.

This CDR3 reads CASTPLPTGTLNTEAFF. The CDR3 nucleotides read TGTGCCAGCACTCCCCTTCCGACAGGCACTTTGAACACTGAAGCTTTCTTT. The rearrangement uses TRBV5-4 and TRBJ1-1, with D maybe TRBD1 (6 bases). The CDR3 consists of 17 residues. CDR1 is SGHNT, CDR2 YYREEE, per germline (reference sequence). The V and J ends lost 6 bases and 0 bases respectively, with 21 bases between them.

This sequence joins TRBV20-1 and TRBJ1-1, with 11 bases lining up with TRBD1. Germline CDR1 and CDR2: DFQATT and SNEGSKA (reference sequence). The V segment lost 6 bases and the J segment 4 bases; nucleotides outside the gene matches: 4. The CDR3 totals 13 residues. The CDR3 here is CSAGGQGGTEAFF. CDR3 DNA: TGCAGTGCGGGGGGACAGGGGGGCACTGAAGCTTTCTTT.

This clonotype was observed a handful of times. The CDR3 DNA reads as TGTGCCAGCAGCTCCGGGGACAGGGGGGGTGAAGCTTTCTTT. Residues: CASSSGDRGGEAFF. The rearrangement links TRBV7-3 to TRBJ1-1; 11 nucleotides match TRBD1. This CDR3 comprises 14 residues. Germline V gene lookup returns CDR1 SGHTA and CDR2 FQGTGA. V lost 4 bases to trimming and J lost 7 bases; unmatched junction nucleotides: 5.

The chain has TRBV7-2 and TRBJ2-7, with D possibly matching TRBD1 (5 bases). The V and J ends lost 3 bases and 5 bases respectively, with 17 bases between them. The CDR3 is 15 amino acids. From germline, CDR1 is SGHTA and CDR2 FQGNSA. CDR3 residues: CASSFGGDSPDEQYF. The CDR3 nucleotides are TGTGCCAGCAGCTTCGGCGGCGACAGCCCAGACGAGCAGTACTTC.

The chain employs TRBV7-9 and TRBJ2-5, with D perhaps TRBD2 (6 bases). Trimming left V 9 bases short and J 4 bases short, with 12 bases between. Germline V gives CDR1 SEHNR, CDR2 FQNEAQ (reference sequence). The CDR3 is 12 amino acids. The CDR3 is CASGTEGETQYF. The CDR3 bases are TGTGCCAGTGGGACGGAGGGAGAGACCCAGTACTTC. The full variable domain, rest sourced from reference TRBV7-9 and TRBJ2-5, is DTGVSQNPRHKITKRGQNVTFRCDPISEHNRLYWYRQTLGQGPEFLTYFQNEAQLEKSRLLSDRFSAERPKGSFSTLEIQRTEQGDSAMYLCASGTEGETQYFGPGTRLLVL.

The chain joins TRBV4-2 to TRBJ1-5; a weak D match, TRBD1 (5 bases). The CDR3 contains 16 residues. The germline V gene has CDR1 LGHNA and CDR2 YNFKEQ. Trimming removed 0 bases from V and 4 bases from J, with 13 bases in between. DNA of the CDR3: TGTGCCAGCAGCCAAGATCGGGACTTTTCGAATCAGCCCCAGCATTTT. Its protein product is CASSQDRDFSNQPQHF.

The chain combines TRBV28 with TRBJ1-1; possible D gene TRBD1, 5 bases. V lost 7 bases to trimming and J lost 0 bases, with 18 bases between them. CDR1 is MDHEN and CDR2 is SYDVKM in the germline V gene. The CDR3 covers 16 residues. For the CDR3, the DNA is TGTGCCAGCACCCCGGGGACGGTTACCCTGAACACTGAAGCTTTCTTT. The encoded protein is CASTPGTVTLNTEAFF.

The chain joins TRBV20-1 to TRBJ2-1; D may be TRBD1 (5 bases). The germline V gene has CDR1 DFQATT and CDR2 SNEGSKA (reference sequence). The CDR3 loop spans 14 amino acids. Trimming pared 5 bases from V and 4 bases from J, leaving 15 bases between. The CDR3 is CSAGKTDFYNEQFF. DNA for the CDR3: TGCAGTGCTGGTAAGACAGATTTTTACAATGAGCAGTTCTTC.

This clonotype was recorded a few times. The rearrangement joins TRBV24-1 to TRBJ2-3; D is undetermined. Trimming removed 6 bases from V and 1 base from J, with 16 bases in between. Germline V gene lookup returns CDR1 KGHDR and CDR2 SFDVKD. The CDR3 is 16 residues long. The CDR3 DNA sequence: TGTGCCACCAGTTGGGCACGGTCTCCGGGCACAGATACGCAGTATTTT. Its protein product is CATSWARSPGTDTQYF.

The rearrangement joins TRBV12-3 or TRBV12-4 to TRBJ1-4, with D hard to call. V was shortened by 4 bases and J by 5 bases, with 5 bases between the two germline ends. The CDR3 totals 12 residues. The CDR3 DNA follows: TGTGCCAGCAGTTACAGCAATGAAAAACTGTTTTTT. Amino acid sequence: CASSYSNEKLFF.

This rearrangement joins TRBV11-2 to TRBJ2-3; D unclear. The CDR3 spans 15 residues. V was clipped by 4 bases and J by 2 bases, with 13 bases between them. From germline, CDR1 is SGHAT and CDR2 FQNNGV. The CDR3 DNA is TGTGCCAGCAGCTCCTGGCAGGTTTACACAGATACGCAGTATTTT. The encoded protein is CASSSWQVYTDTQYF.

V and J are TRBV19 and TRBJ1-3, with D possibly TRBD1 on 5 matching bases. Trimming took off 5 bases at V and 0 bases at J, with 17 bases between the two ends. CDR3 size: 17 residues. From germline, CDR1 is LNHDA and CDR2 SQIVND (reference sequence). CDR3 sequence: CASSLYGTTGSGNTIYF. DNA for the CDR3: TGTGCCAGTAGTTTATATGGGACGACCGGCTCTGGAAACACCATATATTTT. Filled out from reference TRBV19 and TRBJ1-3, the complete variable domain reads DGGITQSPKYLFRKEGQNVTLSCEQNLNHDAMYWYRQDPGQGLRLIYYSQIVNDFQKGDIAEGYSVSREKKESFPLTVTSAQKNPTAFYLCASSLYGTTGSGNTIYFGEGSWLTVV.

CDR3 sequence (DNA): TGTGCCAGCAGTTTTGGGAACTCGAACACTGAAGCTTTCTTT. Translated: CASSFGNSNTEAFF. This chain joins TRBV28 and TRBJ1-1; D is undetermined. CDR1 is MDHEN and CDR2 is SYDVKM in the germline V gene. The CDR3 is made up of 14 amino acids. Trimming cost V 3 bases and J 1 base, with 9 bases left between them.

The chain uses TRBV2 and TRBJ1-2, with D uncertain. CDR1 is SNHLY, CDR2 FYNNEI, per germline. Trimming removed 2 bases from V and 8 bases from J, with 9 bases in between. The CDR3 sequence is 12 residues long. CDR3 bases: TGTGCCAGCAGTGAAACAGAGAGAGGCTACACCTTC. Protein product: CASSETERGYTF.

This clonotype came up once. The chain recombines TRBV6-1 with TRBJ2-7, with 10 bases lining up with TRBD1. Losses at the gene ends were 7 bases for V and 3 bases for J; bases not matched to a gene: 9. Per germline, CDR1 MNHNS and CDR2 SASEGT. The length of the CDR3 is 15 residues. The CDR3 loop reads CASTEGGQGNYEQYF. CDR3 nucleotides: TGTGCCAGCACCGAGGGGGGACAGGGGAACTACGAGCAGTACTTC.

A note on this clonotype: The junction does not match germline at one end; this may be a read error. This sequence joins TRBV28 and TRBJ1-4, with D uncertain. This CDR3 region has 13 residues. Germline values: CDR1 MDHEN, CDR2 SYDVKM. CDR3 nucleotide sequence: TGTGCCAGCAGGGAAATCGGGGTAGAAACACTGTTTTTT. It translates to CASREIGVETLFF.

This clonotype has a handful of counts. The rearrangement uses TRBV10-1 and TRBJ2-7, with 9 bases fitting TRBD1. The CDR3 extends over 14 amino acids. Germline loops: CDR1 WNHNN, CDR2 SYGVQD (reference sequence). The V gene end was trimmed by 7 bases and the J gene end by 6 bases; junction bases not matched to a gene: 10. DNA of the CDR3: TGCGCCAGCAAGGGCGGGACAGGGTCCGGCGAGCAGTACTTC. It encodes CASKGGTGSGEQYF.

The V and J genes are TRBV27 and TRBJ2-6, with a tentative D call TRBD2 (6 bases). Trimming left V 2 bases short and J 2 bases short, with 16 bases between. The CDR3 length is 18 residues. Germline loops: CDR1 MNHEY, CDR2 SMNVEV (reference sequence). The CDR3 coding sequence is TGTGCCAGCAGTTTAGGGTGGGGCAGGGAGGCTGGGGCCAACGTCCTGACTTTC. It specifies CASSLGWGREAGANVLTF.

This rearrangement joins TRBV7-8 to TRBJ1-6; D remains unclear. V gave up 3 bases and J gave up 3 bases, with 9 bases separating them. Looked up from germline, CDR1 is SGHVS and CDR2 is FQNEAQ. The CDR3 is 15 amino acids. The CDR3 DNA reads TGTGCCAGCAGCTTTTCAGGACTCTATAATTCACCCCTCCACTTT. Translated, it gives CASSFSGLYNSPLHF. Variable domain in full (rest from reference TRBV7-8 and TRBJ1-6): GAGVSQSPRYKVAKRGQDVALRCDPISGHVSLFWYQQALGQGPEFLTYFQNEAQLDKSGLPSDRFFAERPEGSVSTLKIQRTQQEDSAVYLCASSFSGLYNSPLHFGNGTRLTVT.

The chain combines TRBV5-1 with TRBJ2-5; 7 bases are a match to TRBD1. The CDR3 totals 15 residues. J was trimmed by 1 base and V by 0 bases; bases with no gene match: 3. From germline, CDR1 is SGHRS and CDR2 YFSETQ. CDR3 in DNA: TGCGCCAGCAGCTTGGGACAGGGACGCCAAGAGACCCAGTACTTC. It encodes CASSLGQGRQETQYF.

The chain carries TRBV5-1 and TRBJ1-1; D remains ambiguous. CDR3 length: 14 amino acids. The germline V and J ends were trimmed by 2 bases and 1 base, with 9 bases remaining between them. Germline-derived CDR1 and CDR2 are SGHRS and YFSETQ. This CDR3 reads CASSFEGPNTEAFF. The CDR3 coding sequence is TGCGCCAGCAGCTTTGAAGGACCGAACACTGAAGCTTTCTTT.

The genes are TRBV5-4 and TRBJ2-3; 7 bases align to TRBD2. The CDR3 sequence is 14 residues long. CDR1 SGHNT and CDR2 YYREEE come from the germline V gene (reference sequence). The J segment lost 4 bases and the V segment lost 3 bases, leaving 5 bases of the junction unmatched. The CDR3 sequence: CASSSTSPSDTQYF. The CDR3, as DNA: TGTGCCAGCAGCTCGACTAGCCCCTCAGATACGCAGTATTTT.

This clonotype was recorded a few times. The CDR3 region has the DNA TGTGCCAGCAGCGCCGGGACAGGCTATAATTCACCCCTCCACTTT. It codes for CASSAGTGYNSPLHF. The rearrangement uses TRBV6-1 and TRBJ1-6; 8 nucleotides match TRBD1. CDR1 and CDR2 (germline): MNHNS, SASEGT. This CDR3 comprises 15 residues. Unmatched junction bases numbered 4, after V lost 6 bases and J lost 3 bases.

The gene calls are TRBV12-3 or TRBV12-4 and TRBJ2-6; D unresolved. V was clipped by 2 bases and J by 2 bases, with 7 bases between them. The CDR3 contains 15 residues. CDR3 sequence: CASSLRQAGANVLTF. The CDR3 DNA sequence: TGTGCCAGCAGTTTAAGGCAGGCTGGGGCCAACGTCCTGACTTTC.

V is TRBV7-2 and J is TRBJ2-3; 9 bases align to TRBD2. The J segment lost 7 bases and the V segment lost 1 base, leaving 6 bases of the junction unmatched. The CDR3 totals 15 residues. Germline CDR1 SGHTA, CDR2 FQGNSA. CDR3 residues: CASSLVAGGPNTQYF. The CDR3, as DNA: TGTGCCAGCAGCTTAGTTGCGGGAGGGCCGAATACGCAGTATTTT. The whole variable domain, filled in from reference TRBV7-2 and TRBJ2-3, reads GAGVSQSPSNKVTEKGKDVELRCDPISGHTALYWYRQSLGQGLEFLIYFQGNSAPDKSGLPSDRFSAERTGGSVSTLTIQRTQQEDSAVYLCASSLVAGGPNTQYFGPGTRLTVL.

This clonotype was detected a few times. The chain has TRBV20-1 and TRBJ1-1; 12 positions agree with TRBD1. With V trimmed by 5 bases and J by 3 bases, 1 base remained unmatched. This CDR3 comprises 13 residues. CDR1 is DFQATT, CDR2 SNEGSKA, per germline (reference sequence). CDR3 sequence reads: CSAWDRGHTEAFF. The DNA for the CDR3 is TGCAGTGCTTGGGACAGGGGGCACACTGAAGCTTTCTTT.